Each of the 10 T cell receptor beta chains below was sequenced from the same sample in a study of shared clonotypes between healthy human individuals. The data were produced by immunoSEQ multiplex PCR, yet TCRdb's version contains in-frame clones alone and is incomplete. This sample carries 2 million to 2.5 million clones, approximately 94% of them seen once, and the ten largest clones take approximately 0.13%. The sequenced material came from naive CD4+ T cells sorted from blood. Subset reported: CD45RA+ positively selected. Source of these receptors: a man aged 18 to 29 in good health.

This chain uses TRBV5-1 with TRBJ1-2; D is uncertain. CDR1 and CDR2 (germline): SGHRS, YFSETQ. The CDR3 runs to 14 residues. V was pared by 4 bases and J by 3 bases, with 13 bases between. DNA for the CDR3: TGCGCCAGCAGCAATTCGGACCGGGACTATGGCTACACCTTC. Residues: CASSNSDRDYGYTF.

The chain recombines TRBV5-1 with TRBJ2-5, with TRBD2 identical over 10 bases. Trimming at V came to 6 bases and at J to 4 bases, leaving 12 bases not matched to a gene. Germline V gives CDR1 SGHRS, CDR2 YFSETQ. The CDR3 contains 16 residues. DNA for the CDR3: TGCGCCAGCACCCCCGGGGTAGCGGGGGGTGTAGAGACCCAGTACTTC. Its translation: CASTPGVAGGVETQYF.

The chain couples TRBV5-4 to TRBJ2-2; no clear D gene. Germline CDR1 and CDR2: SGHNT and YYREEE (reference sequence). CDR3 size: 17 residues. The V end was cut by 0 bases, the J end by 7 bases, with 19 bases between. CDR3 loop: CASSLGPVLPSDGELFF. The CDR3 DNA reads TGTGCCAGCAGCTTGGGACCGGTCCTTCCTTCGGACGGGGAGCTGTTTTTT.

The chain employs TRBV6-5 and TRBJ2-7; 7 bases map to TRBD1. V was clipped by 5 bases and J by 5 bases; unmatched bases: 9. This CDR3 comprises 14 residues. Germline assignment: CDR1 MNHEY and CDR2 SVGAGI. The DNA for the CDR3 is TGTGCCAGCAGTCGAGGACAGGCAACGGACGAGCAGTACTTC. Amino acids: CASSRGQATDEQYF.

DNA of the CDR3: TGTGCCAGCAACCTGGGATGGGGAGCGGAGACCCAGTACTTC. It specifies CASNLGWGAETQYF. V usage is TRBV2 and J usage is TRBJ2-5; tentative D call: TRBD2 (5 bases). From germline, CDR1 is SNHLY and CDR2 FYNNEI. Trimming shortened V by 7 bases and J by 5 bases, and 17 bases separated the two germline ends. The CDR3 extends over 14 amino acids.

This clone was recorded only once. The chain carries TRBV28 and TRBJ1-1; TRBD1 agrees at 9 bases. There are 16 residues in the CDR3. The trim removed 4 bases at V and 3 bases at J, leaving 9 bases unmatched. The V gene's germline CDR1 is MDHEN and CDR2 SYDVKM. Here the CDR3 reads CASSSAGTGQHTEAFF. CDR3 sequence (DNA): TGTGCCAGCAGTTCAGCCGGGACAGGGCAGCACACTGAAGCTTTCTTT.

The chain is built from TRBV9 and TRBJ2-7, with TRBD2 identical over 10 bases. This CDR3 has 14 amino acids. Germline-derived CDR1 and CDR2 are SGDLS and YYNGEE. Trimming removed 0 bases from V and 7 bases from J; junction bases left unmatched: 4. The CDR3, as DNA: TGTGCCAGCAGCGTAGGGTTTAGCGGGGGGGAGCAGTACTTC. It is translated as CASSVGFSGGEQYF.

The chain joins TRBV11-2 to TRBJ2-7, with D possibly being TRBD2 (6 bases). Germline-derived CDR1 and CDR2 are SGHAT and FQNNGV. CDR3 length equals 16 residues. The V gene lost 5 bases and the J gene lost 2 bases, with 19 bases spanning the gap. The CDR3, as DNA: TGTGCCAGCAGCCCCATTAGGAGGGGCCAAACCTACGAGCAGTACTTC. Translation: CASSPIRRGQTYEQYF.

V usage is TRBV30 and J usage is TRBJ1-6; D gene ambiguous. Trimming removed 3 bases from V and 0 bases from J, with 9 bases in between. The CDR3 covers 15 residues. CDR1 and CDR2 from the germline V gene are GTSNPN and SVGIG (reference sequence). Here the CDR3 reads CAWRDGGSYNSPLHF. The CDR3 DNA reads TGTGCCTGGAGGGACGGTGGCTCCTATAATTCACCCCTCCACTTT.

This clone was recorded once. The gene calls are TRBV30 and TRBJ2-1, with a tentative D call TRBD2 (6 bases). Trimming shortened V by 0 bases and J by 4 bases, and 13 bases separated the two germline ends. The CDR3 length is 15 residues. CDR1 GTSNPN and CDR2 SVGIG come from the germline V gene (reference sequence). The CDR3 sequence is CAWSVRGELYNEQFF. DNA for the CDR3: TGTGCCTGGAGTGTACGCGGGGAACTGTACAATGAGCAGTTCTTC.